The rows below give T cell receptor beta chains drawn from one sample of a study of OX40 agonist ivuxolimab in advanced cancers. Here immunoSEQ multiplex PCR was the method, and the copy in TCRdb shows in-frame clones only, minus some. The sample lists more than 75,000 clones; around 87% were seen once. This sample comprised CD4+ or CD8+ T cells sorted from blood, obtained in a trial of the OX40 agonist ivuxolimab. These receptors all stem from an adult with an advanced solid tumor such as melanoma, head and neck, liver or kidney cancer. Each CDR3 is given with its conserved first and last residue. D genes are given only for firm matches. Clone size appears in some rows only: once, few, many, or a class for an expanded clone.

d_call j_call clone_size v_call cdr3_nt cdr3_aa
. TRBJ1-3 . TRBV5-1 TGCGCCAGCAGCTTGGCAGACGGGATCTCTGGAAACACCATATATTTT CASSLADGISGNTIYF
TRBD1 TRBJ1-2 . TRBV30 TGTGCCTGGATGGTGTACAGGGGGGGCTACACCTTC CAWMVYRGGYTF
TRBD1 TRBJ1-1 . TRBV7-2 TGTGCCAGCAGCTTAGTCAGGGGGCCGCACGTCGCCACTGAAGCTTTCTTT CASSLVRGPHVATEAFF
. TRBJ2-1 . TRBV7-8 TGTGCCAGCAGCTCAAGCTACCGAAATGAGCAGTTCTTC CASSSSYRNEQFF
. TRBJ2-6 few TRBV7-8 TGTGCCAGCAGCTTGACTGGGGCCAACGTCCTGACTTTC CASSLTGANVLTF
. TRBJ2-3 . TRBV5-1 TGCGCCAGCAGCAAGAGTGTTGGAGGGGGGGCCCCAGATACGCAGTATTTT CASSKSVGGGAPDTQYF
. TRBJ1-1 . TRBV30 TGTGCCTGGAGTAGAGGGTCGAACACTGAAGCTTTCTTT CAWSRGSNTEAFF
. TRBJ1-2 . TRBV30 TGTGCCTGGAGTGTAGAAAGGGCCTGGGGCTACACTTTC CAWSVERAWGYTF
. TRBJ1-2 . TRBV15 TGTGCCACCAGCAGAGTCGCCAGTTCTAACTATGGCTACACCTTC CATSRVASSNYGYTF
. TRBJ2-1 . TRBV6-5 TGTGCCAGCAGTTACGTGGGGACATCCGGTGGTAATGAGCAGTTCTTC CASSYVGTSGGNEQFF
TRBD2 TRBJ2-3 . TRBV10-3 TGTGCCATCAGTGTGTCAGTAGGTAGCGGGGGTACAGATACGCAGTATTTT CAISVSVGSGGTDTQYF
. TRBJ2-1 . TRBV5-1 TGCGCCAGCAGCCCCAGGGGCGGGGGCAATGAGCAGTTCTTC CASSPRGGGNEQFF
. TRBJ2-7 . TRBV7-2 TGTGCCAGCAGCTTAGTGGGTGGGAGCCCCGCCTACGAGCAGTACTTC CASSLVGGSPAYEQYF
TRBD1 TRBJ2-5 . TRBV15 TGTGCCACCAGAAAAAGGACAGGGTTCGGGGAGCAGTACTTC CATRKRTGFGEQYF
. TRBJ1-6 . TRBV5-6 TGTGCCAGCAGCTCGAATGTACAGGGATGGAATTCACCCCTCCACTTT CASSSNVQGWNSPLHF
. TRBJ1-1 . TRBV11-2 TGTGCCAGCAGCTTAGCGGCAGGTGTGAACACTGAAGCTTTCTTT CASSLAAGVNTEAFF
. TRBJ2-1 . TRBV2 TGTGCCAGCAGGGAGAACTCTATTTCCTACAATGAGCAGTTCTTC CASRENSISYNEQFF
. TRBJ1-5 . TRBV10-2 TGCGCCAGCAGTGAGGTCAATAGCAATCAGCCCCAGCATTTT CASSEVNSNQPQHF
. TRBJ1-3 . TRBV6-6 TGTGCCAGCACCCTAACAGGCGCGGGAAACACCATATATTTT CASTLTGAGNTIYF
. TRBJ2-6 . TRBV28 TGTGCCAGTCGAACAGGGTTCTCTGGGGCCAACGTCCTGACTTTC CASRTGFSGANVLTF
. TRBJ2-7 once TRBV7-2 TGTGCCAGCAGCTTAGTCGGGGCGGACCGCGAGCAGTACTTC CASSLVGADREQYF
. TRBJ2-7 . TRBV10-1 TGCGCCAGCAGTCAAAGTAGGACTAACGGCGAGCAGTACTTC CASSQSRTNGEQYF
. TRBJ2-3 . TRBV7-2 TGTGCCAGCAGCTTTTCCACAGATACGCAGTATTTT CASSFSTDTQYF
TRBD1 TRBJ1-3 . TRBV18 TGTGCCAGCTCACCAGTAGGACAGGTCTCTGGAAACACCATATATTTT CASSPVGQVSGNTIYF
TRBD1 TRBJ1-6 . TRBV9 TGTGCCAGCACCAGGGACAGGTGGGATTCACCCCTCCACTTT CASTRDRWDSPLHF
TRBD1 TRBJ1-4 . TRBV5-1 TGCGCCAGCAGGGAACAGGGGTCGGGTAATGAAAAACTGTTTTTT CASREQGSGNEKLFF
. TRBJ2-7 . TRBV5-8 TGTGCCAGCAGCTTTATAAGCATAAGGACCGAAGACTACGAGCAGTACTTC CASSFISIRTEDYEQYF
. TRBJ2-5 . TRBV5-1 TGCGCCAGCAGCTTGGAGGAGACCCAGTACTTC CASSLEETQYF
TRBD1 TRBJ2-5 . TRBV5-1 TGCGCCAGCAGCTCGTCGGGACAGGCGCCGGAGACCCAGTACTTC CASSSSGQAPETQYF
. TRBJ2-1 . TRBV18 TGTGCCAGCTCACCCGTCAGTCGGAATGAGCAGTTCTTC CASSPVSRNEQFF
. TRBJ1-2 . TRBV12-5 TGTGCTAGTGGGGGCCGGGGAGAATATGGCTACACCTTC CASGGRGEYGYTF
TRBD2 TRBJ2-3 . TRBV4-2 TGTGCCAGCAGCCCGCTAGCGGCTTCAGATACGCAGTATTTT CASSPLAASDTQYF
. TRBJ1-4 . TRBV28 TGTGCCAGCAGTTTCTCCAACACTAATGAAAAACTGTTTTTT CASSFSNTNEKLFF
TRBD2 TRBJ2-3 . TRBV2 TGTGCCAGCAGGCAGACTAGCGGGGGGGTTGTGGGTACGCAGTATTTT CASRQTSGGVVGTQYF
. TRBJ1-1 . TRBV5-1 TGCGCCAGCAGCCCTCGGACAGACACTGAAGCTTTCTTT CASSPRTDTEAFF
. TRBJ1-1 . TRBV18 TGTGCCAGCTCACCACGTCCGGAGTCAGGAGGGACTGAAGCTTTCTTT CASSPRPESGGTEAFF
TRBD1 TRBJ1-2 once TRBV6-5 TGTGCCAGCAGTACATGGGACAGGGGGTCGGGTGGCTACACCTTC CASSTWDRGSGGYTF
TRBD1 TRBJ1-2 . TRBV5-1 TGCGCCAGCAGCCCGGGACAGCGGAGCTATGGCTACACCTTC CASSPGQRSYGYTF
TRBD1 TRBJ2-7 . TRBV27 TGTGCCAGCAGTCCCCTCTTACAGGGACAGGGAGGCGAGCAGTACTTC CASSPLLQGQGGEQYF
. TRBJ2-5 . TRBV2 TGTGCCAGCAGTGAAGCGCTTACAGGAAGAGAGACCCAGTACTTC CASSEALTGRETQYF
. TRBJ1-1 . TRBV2 TGTGCCAGTAGGGACACAATAAGCCCTGAAGCTTTCTTT CASRDTISPEAFF
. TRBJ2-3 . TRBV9 TGTGCCAGCAGCGTAGCAAGTCCCACAGATACGCAGTATTTT CASSVASPTDTQYF
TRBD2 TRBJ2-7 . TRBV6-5 TGTGCCAGCAGTTGGACTAGCGGGACCTACGAGCAGTACTTC CASSWTSGTYEQYF
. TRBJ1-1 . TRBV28 TGTGCCAGCAGTAACCCAGGGCCCACTGAAGCTTTCTTT CASSNPGPTEAFF
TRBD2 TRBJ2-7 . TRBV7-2 TGTGCCAGCAGCTTAGGGTCGGGGGGAGGTGGACAGCAGTACTTC CASSLGSGGGGQQYF
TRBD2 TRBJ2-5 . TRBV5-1 TGCGCCAGCAGCTTGACTAGCGGGGGGGCCAGGGAGACCCAGTACTTC CASSLTSGGARETQYF
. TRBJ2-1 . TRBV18 TGTGCCAGCTCACCACAGGGAGCGGCTACCAATGAGCAGTTCTTC CASSPQGAATNEQFF
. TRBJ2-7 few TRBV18 TGTGCCAGCTCACCACCGAGTTCCTACGAGCAGTACTTC CASSPPSSYEQYF
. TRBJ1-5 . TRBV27 TGTGCCAGCAGTTCGGGGGGGGCTGGGAATCAGCCCCAGCATTTT CASSSGGAGNQPQHF
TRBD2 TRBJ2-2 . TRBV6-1 TGTGCCAGCAGGACTAGCGGGAGTGTTGCGGGGGAGCTGTTTTTT CASRTSGSVAGELFF
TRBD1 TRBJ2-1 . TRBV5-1 TGCGCCAGCAGCTTGGGACAGGGATACAATGAGCAGTTCTTC CASSLGQGYNEQFF
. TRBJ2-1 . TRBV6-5 TGTGCCAGCAGTTCTAGCGTCAATGAGCAGTTCTTC CASSSSVNEQFF
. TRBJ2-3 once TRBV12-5 TGTGCTAGTGGTTTGGTACCGAGTGGTGCAGATACGCAGTATTTT CASGLVPSGADTQYF
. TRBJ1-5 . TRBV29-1 TGCAGCGTTGGTGAGGGGGGCCCCAGTCAGCCCCAGCATTTT CSVGEGGPSQPQHF
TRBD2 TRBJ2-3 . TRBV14 TGTGCCAGCAGCCAACTGTCGGGACTAGGGGCAGATACGCAGTATTTT CASSQLSGLGADTQYF
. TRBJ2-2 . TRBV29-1 TGCAGCGTTGCTCTGCAGGGGTACACCGGGGAGCTGTTTTTT CSVALQGYTGELFF
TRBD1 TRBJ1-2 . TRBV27 TGTGCCAGCAGTGCTTCCGGGACAGGGATTTATGGCTACACCTTC CASSASGTGIYGYTF
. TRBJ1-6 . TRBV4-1 TGCGCCAGCAGCCAGGGGGTGGCGCGGCAGCCCAACTCACCCCTCCACTTT CASSQGVARQPNSPLHF
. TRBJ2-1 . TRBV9 TGTGCCAGCAGCCCAAGAGGGGATAGCTCCTACAATGAGCAGTTCTTC CASSPRGDSSYNEQFF
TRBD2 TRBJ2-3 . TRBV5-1 TGCGCCAGCAGCTCGACTAGCGGGGGGGCCAAAGATACGCAGTATTTT CASSSTSGGAKDTQYF